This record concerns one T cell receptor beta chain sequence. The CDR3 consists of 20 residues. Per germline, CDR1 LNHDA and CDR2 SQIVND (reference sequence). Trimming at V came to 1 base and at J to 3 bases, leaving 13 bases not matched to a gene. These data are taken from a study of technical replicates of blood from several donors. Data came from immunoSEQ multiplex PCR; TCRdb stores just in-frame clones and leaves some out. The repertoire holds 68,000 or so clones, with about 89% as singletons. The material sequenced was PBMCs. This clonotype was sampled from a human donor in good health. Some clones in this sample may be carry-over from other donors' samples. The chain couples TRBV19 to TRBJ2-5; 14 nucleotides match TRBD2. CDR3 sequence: CASSIVPGLAGDGAEETQYF. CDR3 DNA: TGTGCCAGTAGTATAGTTCCGGGACTAGCGGGAGACGGGGCAGAAGAGACCCAGTACTTC.